This T cell receptor (beta chain) was retrieved from a study of cytomegalovirus exposure and HLA in healthy donors. Overall study context: Samples from HLA-typed donors yielded about 86 million unique TCRs in an early data release. Among over 350 genotyped donors, about 83% fell in the Caucasian-associated ancestry cluster.

General study points: Judged likely to be a sequencing artifact was a cluster of highly shared sequence variants. Later analysis indicated greater clonal expansion among HLA-associated TCR beta chains than among equally common other chains.

With regard to this clone: The antigen is undetermined.

PCR employed 60 Vbeta and 13 Jbeta primers. Method: immunoSEQ multiplex PCR; TCRdb's copy keeps in-frame clones and lacks some. This table has a few hundred thousand clones, more than 60% appearing once. V trimming: 5 bases; J trimming: 5 bases; junction bases outside the gene matches: 13. The CDR3 totals 17 residues. Germline V gene sequence: CDR1 MRHNA, CDR2 SNTAGT. V usage is TRBV6-4 and J usage is TRBJ2-1; 9 nucleotides align to TRBD1. Sequencing used PBMCs. The clonotype was recovered from a girl aged 2 to 9 in good health and CMV-seronegative. The CDR3 loop reads CASSIKPPGQGNNEQFF. The CDR3 DNA sequence: TGTGCCAGCAGTATAAAACCTCCGGGACAGGGAAACAATGAGCAGTTCTTC.